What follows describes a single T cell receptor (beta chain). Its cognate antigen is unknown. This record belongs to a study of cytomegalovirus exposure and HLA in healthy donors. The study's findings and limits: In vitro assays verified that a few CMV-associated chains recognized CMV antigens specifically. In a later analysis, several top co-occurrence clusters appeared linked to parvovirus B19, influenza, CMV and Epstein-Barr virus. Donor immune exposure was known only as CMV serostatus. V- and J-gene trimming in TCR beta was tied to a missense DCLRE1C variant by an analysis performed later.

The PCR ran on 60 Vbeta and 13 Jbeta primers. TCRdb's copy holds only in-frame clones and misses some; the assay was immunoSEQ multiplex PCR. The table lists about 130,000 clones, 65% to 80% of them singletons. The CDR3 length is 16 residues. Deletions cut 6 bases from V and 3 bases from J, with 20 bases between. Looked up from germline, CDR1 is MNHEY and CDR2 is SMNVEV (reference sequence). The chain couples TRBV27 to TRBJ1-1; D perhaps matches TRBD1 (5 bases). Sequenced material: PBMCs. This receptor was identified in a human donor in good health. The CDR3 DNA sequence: TGTGCCAGCAGGCTCCGGGCAAAGGGAGGGGACACTGAAGCTTTCTTT. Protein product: CASRLRAKGGDTEAFF.